The clone carrying this T cell receptor beta chain turned up a few times. The antigen remains undetermined. TCRdb reprocessed the 5' RACE reads with MiXCR, giving one entry per CDR3 protein. The table lists hundreds of thousands of distinct CDR3 sequences, about 20% of them singletons, with under 8.5% in the top ten. The data stem from a study of T-cell memory formation after mild COVID-19. The study's findings and limits: Those CD4+ clones that contracted were mainly in CM and EM (CD8+ ones in EMRA). CD4/CD8 balance held among clones contracting day 15 to 85, and later expanders leaned CD4+.

The sample comprised PBMCs or a T cell subset sorted from them (not recorded which). The sequence came from an adult woman who had mild COVID-19 (a few samples of this study predate the infection). Cell type and time point are not known.

CDR3: CASSVVAGGYEQYF. The CDR3 nucleotides are TGTGCCAGCAGCGTAGTGGCAGGGGGCTACGAGCAGTACTTC. The chain recombines TRBV9 with TRBJ2-7; 7 bases agree with TRBD1. The CDR3 extends over 14 amino acids. V trimming: 0 bases; J trimming: 3 bases; junction bases outside the gene matches: 3. Germline CDR1 SGDLS, CDR2 YYNGEE.